The source of this T cell receptor (beta chain) is a study of T cells in Graves' hyperthyroidism and ophthalmopathy. Researchers defined stable Graves' hyperthyroidism as no ophthalmopathy progression within 18 months. The CDR3 is 14 amino acids. The germline CDR1 and CDR2 sequences are SGHRS and YFSETQ. The V end was cut by 4 bases, the J end by 6 bases, with 16 bases between. Template material for amplifying TCR beta CDR3 regions consisted of RNA transcripts. The TCR CDR3 first-round RT-PCR relied on the HTBI primer set. From the multiplex PCR reads, TCRdb called clonotypes with MiXCR, one entry per CDR3 protein. The data contain about 840,000 distinct CDR3 sequences, about 38% of them seen just once; the ten biggest clones take up 7% to 10%. Concerning this clonotype itself: Being one base from a much bigger clone, this may be a read error.

This TCR was recovered from a man aged 18 to 29 with Graves' hyperthyroidism. Material for sequencing was blood. This chain connects TRBV5-1 to TRBJ1-1; weak D call: TRBD1 (5 bases). CDR3 sequence reads: CASSPGQSVAEAFF. The CDR3 nucleotides read TGCGCCAGCAGCCCTGGACAATCCGTTGCTGAAGCTTTCTTT.